Here is one T cell receptor beta chain with its context. What it binds is unknown. This sample is drawn from a study of T cell responses to AZD1222 COVID-19 vaccine. The method was immunoSEQ multiplex PCR; TCRdb's version includes in-frame clones alone and lacks a portion of them. The sample has 150,000 to 200,000 clones; about 87% are singletons. Study results and limitations: Elevations in Spike-specific TCR breadth and depth followed administration of two AZD1222 doses. The study sampled repertoires only after the peak T cell response. Reports say nearly half of spike-specific TCRs go after unmutated variant regions. It should be noted that donors were predominantly white British and more often female, and clonal diversity was possibly underestimated.

This receptor was obtained from an adult in good health. Sequenced material: peripheral blood, taken on day 0 of MenACWY control vaccination.

The DNA for the CDR3 is TGTGCCAGCAGCGAGGCACAGTCCAGGAACTCCTACGAGCAGTACTTC. Protein product: CASSEAQSRNSYEQYF. V and J are TRBV5-6 and TRBJ2-7; no firm D call. Trimming left V 4 bases short and J 0 bases short, with 17 bases between. Germline-derived CDR1 and CDR2 are SGHDT and YYEEEE. The CDR3 spans 16 residues.